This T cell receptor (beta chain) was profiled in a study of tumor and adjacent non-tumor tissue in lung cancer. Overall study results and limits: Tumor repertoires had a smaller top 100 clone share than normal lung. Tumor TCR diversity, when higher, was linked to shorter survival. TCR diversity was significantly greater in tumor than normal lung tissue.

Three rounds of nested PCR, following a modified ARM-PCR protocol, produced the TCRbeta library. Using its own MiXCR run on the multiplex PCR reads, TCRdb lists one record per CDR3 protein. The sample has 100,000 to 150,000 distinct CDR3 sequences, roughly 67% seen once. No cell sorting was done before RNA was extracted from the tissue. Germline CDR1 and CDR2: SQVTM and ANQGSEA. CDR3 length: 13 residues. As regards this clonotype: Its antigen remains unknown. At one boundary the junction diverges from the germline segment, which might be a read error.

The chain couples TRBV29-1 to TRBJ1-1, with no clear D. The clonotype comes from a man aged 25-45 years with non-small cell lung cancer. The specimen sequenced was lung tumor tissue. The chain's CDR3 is CSVIADPNIEAFF. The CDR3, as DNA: TGCAGCGTTATAGCGGACCCGAACATTGAAGCTTTCTTT.